This is a list of T cell receptor beta chains from one sample in a study of early T cells in non-severe SARS-CoV-2 infection. TCRdb analysed the 5' RACE reads with MiXCR anew, one entry per CDR3 protein. The sample has approximately 52,000 distinct CDR3 sequences, about 15% seen once; the top ten hold 9% to 10%. The sequencing used whole blood, collected at baseline. The receptors here all came from an adult who was a healthcare worker with PCR-confirmed SARS-CoV-2 infection or an uninfected control (not recorded which). The CDR3 runs from the conserved cysteine through the conserved F or W. The order of the fields is J gene, D gene, V gene, clone size, CDR3 protein, CDR3 DNA. The D gene is left open where the match is weak. The listing skips clone size in some rows; elsewhere it reads once, few, many or a size class.

>TRBJ2-1|NA|TRBV12-3/TRBV12-4|few
CASSWSMENEQFF
TGTGCCAGCAGTTGGAGCATGGAGAATGAGCAGTTCTTC
>TRBJ2-7|NA|TRBV15|few
CATSLASEYEQYF
TGTGCCACCAGCTTAGCTTCCGAGTACGAGCAGTACTTC
>TRBJ2-3|NA|TRBV5-5|many
CASSRRGEAEYTQYF
TGTGCCAGCAGCCGCAGGGGGGAGGCGGAATATACGCAGTATTTT
>TRBJ1-2|TRBD1|TRBV4-1|NA
CASSQPTGVPYGYTF
TGCGCCAGCAGCCAGCCGACAGGGGTACCCTATGGCTACACCTTC
>TRBJ2-1|NA|TRBV12-3/TRBV12-4|NA
CASSQRTTFF
TGTGCCAGCAGCCAGCGTACGACGTTCTTC
>TRBJ2-1|TRBD2|TRBV5-5|few
CASSLSSGAYNEQFF
TGTGCCAGCAGCCTTTCTAGCGGGGCCTACAATGAGCAGTTCTTC
>TRBJ2-7|TRBD1|TRBV2|NA
CASSDQGDTYEQYF
TGTGCCAGCAGTGACCAGGGGGATACCTACGAGCAGTACTTC
>TRBJ2-3|NA|TRBV19|many
CASSTRRQGGRDTQYF
TGTGCCAGTAGTACCCGACGGCAGGGGGGGAGAGATACGCAGTATTTT
>TRBJ1-2|NA|TRBV28|many
CASSFEGSNYGYTF
TGTGCCAGCAGTTTCGAGGGTTCTAACTATGGCTACACCTTC
>TRBJ2-4|NA|TRBV29-1|NA
CSVRSSAGGSKNIQYF
TGCAGCGTTAGGAGTTCCGCGGGCGGATCCAAAAACATTCAGTACTTC
>TRBJ2-3|TRBD2|TRBV20-1|few
CSAREGLKDTDTQYF
TGCAGTGCTAGAGAGGGACTAAAAGACACAGATACGCAGTATTTT
>TRBJ1-2|NA|TRBV5-4|NA
CASSSGHNFDGYTF
TGTGCCAGCAGCTCCGGACATAATTTCGACGGCTACACCTTC
>TRBJ2-7|NA|TRBV28|NA
CASSLVGRTEQYF
TGTGCCAGCAGCCTAGTCGGGCGGACGGAGCAGTACTTC
>TRBJ2-7|NA|TRBV27|few
CASSRQGFYEQYF
TGTGCCAGCAGTAGGCAGGGATTCTACGAGCAGTACTTC
>TRBJ2-7|NA|TRBV5-1|NA
CASSLSGSERYF
TGCGCCAGCAGCTTATCAGGGAGCGAGCGGTACTTC
>TRBJ1-4|NA|TRBV2|few
CASRQFNEKLFF
TGTGCCAGCAGACAGTTTAATGAAAAACTGTTTTTT
>TRBJ1-1|NA|TRBV29-1|many
CSVVKGPKDRILMTEAFF
TGCAGCGTTGTTAAAGGCCCAAAGGATCGGATACTTATGACTGAAGCTTTCTTT
>TRBJ2-3|NA|TRBV9|NA
CASSLLGDTQYF
TGTGCCAGCAGCCTCCTGGGCGATACGCAGTATTTT
>TRBJ1-1|NA|TRBV7-8|few
CASSLAVRTVNTEAFF
TGTGCCAGCAGCTTAGCAGTGAGGACAGTGAACACTGAAGCTTTCTTT
>TRBJ2-3|NA|TRBV20-1|few
CSARDMGPRGTDTQYF
TGCAGTGCTAGAGATATGGGGCCCCGAGGGACAGATACGCAGTATTTT
>TRBJ2-1|TRBD1|TRBV20-1|few
CSAKGWDRVYNEQFF
TGCAGTGCCAAAGGGTGGGACAGGGTTTACAATGAGCAGTTCTTC
>TRBJ2-1|TRBD1|TRBV30|NA
CAWQGVATYNEQFF
TGTGCCTGGCAGGGGGTGGCTACCTACAATGAGCAGTTCTTC
>TRBJ2-1|NA|TRBV6-2/TRBV6-3|NA
CASRSGRRNEQFF
TGTGCCAGCAGATCCGGACGCCGCAATGAGCAGTTCTTC
>TRBJ2-5|NA|TRBV10-2|NA
CASRDGHQETQYF
TGCGCCAGCAGAGACGGTCACCAAGAGACCCAGTACTTC
>TRBJ1-1|NA|TRBV10-2|many
CASSLGPLVTEAFF
TGCGCCAGCAGCCTGGGACCCCTCGTCACTGAAGCTTTCTTT
>TRBJ1-1|NA|TRBV6-5|many
CASSYSTGRWNTEAFF
TGTGCCAGCAGTTACTCCACAGGGAGGTGGAACACTGAAGCTTTCTTT
>TRBJ1-1|NA|TRBV20-1|NA
CSARIIVIMNTEAFF
TGCAGTGCTAGGATTATCGTGATTATGAACACTGAAGCTTTCTTT
>TRBJ1-2|NA|TRBV6-6|few
CASSYSNPAGHAYGYTF
TGTGCCAGCAGTTACTCTAACCCTGCAGGGCATGCCTATGGCTACACCTTC
>TRBJ2-7|NA|TRBV10-1|NA
CASKPGPSDDEQYF
TGCGCCAGCAAACCGGGTCCCAGCGACGACGAGCAGTACTTC
>TRBJ1-6|NA|TRBV20-1|few
CSARRRDALGNSPLHF
TGCAGTGCTAGAAGGAGGGATGCTCTGGGGAATTCACCCCTCCACTTT
>TRBJ2-3|NA|TRBV4-1|NA
CASSQALGRSADTQYF
TGCGCCAGCAGCCAAGCGTTGGGGAGATCTGCAGATACGCAGTATTTT
>TRBJ2-7|TRBD1|TRBV20-1|few
CSVGQGSGYEQYF
TGCAGTGTTGGACAGGGAAGCGGCTACGAGCAGTACTTC
>TRBJ1-6|NA|TRBV7-6|many
CASSLARARNSPLHF
TGTGCCAGCAGCTTGGCCAGGGCGCGGAATTCACCCCTCCACTTT